This section outlines one T cell receptor (beta chain) sequence together with its context. The target of this receptor is not known. No base-level quality is on record; no much larger clone is a single base apart. This record comes from a study of control samples from healthy donors and cancer patients (dated by TCRdb to about 2020). Libraries were made using the immunoSEQ multiplex PCR assay. This immuneACCESS table, as held by TCRdb, lists in-frame sequences with V and J called but not all clones. Of the missing ones, under half trace to an unresolved V gene in checked studies; the others have no known cause. The sample has around 180,000 clones on record, 91% of them singletons. Just over 2% of the sample goes to the ten largest clones. CDR1 and CDR2 are read off the germline V gene as SGHTA and FQGNSA. Cut back by 5 bases and 6 bases, the V and J ends lie 20 bases apart. The CDR3, cysteine through phenylalanine, is 16 amino acids long. The sequence is cut down to CDR3 DNA, 48 bases in frame from base 1.

The V and J genes are TRBV7-2 and TRBJ2-1; no D gene can be assigned with confidence. Input material: blood. The receptor comes from a woman in her forties in good health. The nucleotides are TGTGCCAGCAGCCTCCCACGACGGGCCTTTCCCAATGAGCAGTTCTTC. Protein translation: CASSLPRRAFPNEQFF.